A single TCR beta chain is shown here with its context. What it binds is not known. These data originate in a study of cytotoxic CD8 clonotypes in ibrutinib-treated CLL. Study-level results: The study found baseline clonality above age-matched healthy donors, tracking circulating CD8+ T-cell counts.

Per the germline V gene, CDR1 is KGHSH and CDR2 is LQKENI. The ends were cut back, 3 bases at V and 4 bases at J, with 6 bases in the middle. CDR3 length equals 12 residues. The data were produced by immunoSEQ multiplex PCR, yet TCRdb's version contains in-frame clones alone and is incomplete. The sample has about 130,000 clones, about four fifths seen once. This TCR came from a human donor with chronic lymphocytic leukemia. The sample here was PBMCs, taken after 12 months of ibrutinib treatment. V is TRBV18 and J is TRBJ1-2, with D possibly TRBD1 on 5 matching bases. DNA for the CDR3: TGTGCCAGCTCACCGGACATCTATGGCTACACCTTC. It codes for CASSPDIYGYTF. Complete variable domain (other parts from reference TRBV18 and TRBJ1-2): NAGVMQNPRHLVRRRGQEARLRCSPMKGHSHVYWYRQLPEEGLKFMVYLQKENIIDESGMPKERFSAEFPKEGPSILRIQQVVRGDSAAYFCASSPDIYGYTFGSGTRLTVV.